This T cell receptor beta chain was identified in a study of shared clonotypes between healthy human individuals. The investigators split CD4+ cells into a CD45RA+ naive subset and a CD45RA-negative memory subset. TCRdb keeps only in-frame clones here, not all; method: immunoSEQ multiplex PCR. The profile shows some 2,000,000 clones, approximately 96% of them singletons. V shed 5 bases and J shed 6 bases, with 12 bases lying between them. Germline assignment: CDR1 GTSNPN and CDR2 SVGIG (reference sequence). CDR3 length: 12 amino acids. The chain combines TRBV30 with TRBJ2-3; no definite D call. This clonotype was obtained from a man between 18 and 35 years old in good health. The material sequenced was naive CD4+ T cells sorted from blood. As to subset: CD45RA+ positively selected. The DNA for the CDR3 is TGTGCCTGGGTGCCAGGAGCCGATACGCAGTATTTT. Translated, it gives CAWVPGADTQYF.